This T cell receptor beta chain is from a study of CD8+ T cells in alopecia areata. Treatment defined: oral pan-JAK inhibitor, 5-10 mg twice daily. cDNA prepared by RNA extraction and subsequent reverse transcription served as the template for sequencing. Clones were sequenced by immunoSEQ multiplex PCR, and TCRdb holds only the in-frame ones, with some missing. The sample holds roughly 220,000 clones; more than 30% are singletons and the top ten take just under 0.5%. Germline assignment: CDR1 MNHEY and CDR2 SVGAGI. This CDR3 is 12 amino acids long. Trimming stripped 6 bases from V and 6 bases from J, with 9 bases between.

Source: CD4+ T cells sorted from blood, taken at roughly week 30, from a patient treated with tofacitinib. The receptor comes from a human donor with alopecia areata. The rearrangement uses TRBV6-5 and TRBJ1-5, with TRBD1 as a possible D gene (6 bases). The CDR3 bases are TGTGCCAGCAGCGGGGGCGGTCAGCCCCAGCATTTT. This gives the protein CASSGGGQPQHF.